The clone carrying this T cell receptor beta chain was found many times. Its antigen remains unidentified. This entry is derived from a study of Graves' ophthalmopathy and Graves' hyperthyroidism. Study at large: Sampling took place at initial diagnosis, with peripheral blood obtained before any treatment. Whole-study results and caveats: The blood repertoire also included most expanded thyroid clonotypes above 0.001 frequency.

Amplification targeted the TCR beta CDR3 regions, with RNA transcripts as the source material. The first round was an RT-PCR with HTBI primers, and the second round was a multiplex PCR. In TCRdb, the multiplex PCR reads were re-called with MiXCR into one record per CDR3 protein. The sample consists of approximately 210,000 distinct CDR3 sequences, roughly 21% of them appearing once. Trimming cost V 1 base and J 5 bases; bases outside gene matches: 6. Germline V gene sequence: CDR1 SEHNR, CDR2 FQNEAQ (reference sequence). The CDR3 has 15 residues. This TCR was sampled from a woman aged 45-59 years with Graves' ophthalmopathy. This chain links TRBV7-9 with TRBJ2-5; 8 nucleotides line up with TRBD1. Sequencing was carried out using peripheral blood. The CDR3 DNA reads as TGTGCCAGCAGCTTAGGTGGGACAGGTTTGGAGACCCAGTACTTC. This gives the protein CASSLGGTGLETQYF.